A single sample gave rise to the 16 T cell receptor beta chains below, sequenced in a study of breast tumors, draining lymph nodes, adjacent tissues. Axillary draining lymph nodes of breast cancer patients supplied the node samples. Via MiXCR, TCRdb re-called the multiplex PCR reads, giving one row per CDR3 protein. The data show 160,000 or so distinct CDR3 sequences, 30% to 40% seen once. Sequenced: axillary lymph node tissue. These receptors were obtained from a female donor with breast cancer. Some clones in this sample may be carry-over from other donors' samples.

This chain uses TRBV15 with TRBJ1-2, with D possibly matching TRBD1 (6 bases). Trimming removed 1 base at V and 4 bases at J, with 13 bases between. The germline gives CDR1 LNHNV, CDR2 YYDKDF (reference sequence). The CDR3 extends over 15 amino acids. CDR3 sequence (DNA): TGTGCCACCAGCAGAGTATCGGGGGCAGGCTATGGCTACACCTTC. It yields the protein CATSRVSGAGYGYTF.

This clonotype has just a few counts. CDR3 coding DNA: TGTGCCAGCAGCTTGTCCCCGGGGAGTACTGAAGCTTTCTTT. Translation: CASSLSPGSTEAFF. The chain employs TRBV5-6 and TRBJ1-1; D not certain. The CDR3 loop spans 14 amino acids. CDR1 is SGHDT, CDR2 YYEEEE, per germline. Deletions cut 1 base from V and 5 bases from J, with 12 bases between.

This clonotype was detected ten times or more. The gene calls are TRBV6-5 and TRBJ2-1, with a possible D match to TRBD2 (5 bases). Germline V gene lookup returns CDR1 MNHEY and CDR2 SVGAGI. V was trimmed by 8 bases and J by 12 bases, leaving 17 bases between them. The CDR3 sequence is 12 residues long. The CDR3 region is CASGPPGVWQFF. Written as DNA, the CDR3 is TGTGCCAGCGGCCCCCCCGGGGTTTGGCAGTTCTTC.

This clonotype appeared once. A much larger clone lies one base from this, so it may be a read error. This chain joins TRBV5-5 and TRBJ2-7, with D possibly being TRBD1 (6 bases). The CDR3 totals 14 residues. CDR1 and CDR2 (germline): SGHKS, YYEKEE (reference sequence). The CDR3 is CASSAWTAPYEQCF. The DNA of the CDR3 is TGTGCCAGCAGCGCCTGGACAGCCCCCTACGAGCAGTGCTTC.

The count of this clonotype is one. The chain couples TRBV5-6 to TRBJ2-7, with D possibly being TRBD2 (7 bases). This CDR3 contains 17 residues. CDR1 and CDR2 (germline): SGHDT, YYEEEE. V lost 8 bases to trimming and J lost 1 base, with 25 bases between them. The chain's CDR3 is CASSSRDTGGLSYEQYF. The CDR3 nucleotides read TGTGCCAGTAGTTCCCGGGACACGGGAGGTCTATCCTACGAGCAGTACTTC.

The V and J genes are TRBV7-6 and TRBJ2-2; 7 positions agree with TRBD1. The CDR3 consists of 12 residues. V lost 5 bases, J lost 10 bases, and 4 bases stayed unmatched. Germline V gene lookup returns CDR1 SGHVS and CDR2 FNYEAQ. CDR3 in amino acids: CASSRQGEELFF. The CDR3, as DNA: TGTGCCAGCAGCCGACAGGGAGAGGAGCTGTTTTTT.

As for this clonotype: A read error may be the cause here, since a much bigger clone is one base away. The chain recombines TRBV18 with TRBJ2-3; 7 positions agree with TRBD1. Germline CDR1 reads KGHSH; CDR2 reads LQKENI. This CDR3 is built from 15 residues. The CDR3 DNA sequence: TGTGCCAGCCCACCCTCGACAGGGAGCACAGATACGCAGTATTTT. Translation: CASPPSTGSTDTQYF.

With respect to this clonotype: This likely comes from a read error, as the CDR3 has no conserved phenylalanine or tryptophan at its end. J is TRBJ1-1 and V is TRBV20-1; unclear D gene. From germline, CDR1 is DFQATT and CDR2 SNEGSKA (reference sequence). The CDR3 contains 14 residues. Trimming took 1 base from V and 1 from J, leaving 10 bases between them. The CDR3 DNA is TGCAGTGCTAGAGGTTATGGACCGAACACTGAAGCTTTCCTT. Amino acids: CSARGYGPNTEAFL.

Of note for this clonotype: Being one base from a much bigger clone, this may be a read error. The chain combines TRBV20-1 with TRBJ2-4; D not resolved. This CDR3 contains 14 residues. Germline CDR1 reads DFQATT; CDR2 reads SNEGSKA (reference sequence). This CDR3 reads CSARASIAKNVQYF. The DNA of the CDR3 is TGCAGTGCTAGAGCTTCCATAGCCAAAAACGTTCAGTACTTC.

This clonotype is a singleton in its sample. Since the CDR3 does not end with the conserved phenylalanine or tryptophan, this likely comes from a read error. The CDR3 reads CASSQDTPGMGAKNIQYL. CDR3 bases: TGTGCCAGCAGCCAAGATACCCCAGGGATGGGAGCCAAAAACATTCAGTACCTC. The chain has TRBV4-2 and TRBJ2-4, with TRBD1 as a possible D gene (5 bases). CDR1 and CDR2 from the germline V gene are LGHNA and YNFKEQ. The CDR3 has 18 residues. V was cut by 0 bases and J by 0 bases, with 15 bases left in between.

This clonotype was observed a few times. A much larger clone differs from this one at a single base, so this may be a read error. The chain uses TRBV20-1 and TRBJ1-5; maybe TRBD1 (5 bases). This CDR3 has 15 residues. In germline, CDR1 is DFQATT, CDR2 SNEGSKA (reference sequence). Trimming left V 0 bases short and J 10 bases short, with 19 bases between. CDR3 region: CSAREYGGESEPQHF. In DNA form, the CDR3 reads TGCAGTGCTAGAGAGTATGGGGGAGAGTCGGAACCCCAGCATTTT.

The table lists this clonotype with many counts. The chain uses TRBV27 and TRBJ2-3; D is unclear. The ends were cut back, 5 bases at V and 5 bases at J, with 8 bases in the middle. Germline V gives CDR1 MNHEY, CDR2 SMNVEV (reference sequence). This CDR3 is 12 amino acids long. The CDR3 DNA is TGTGCCAGCAGTAAGATAGGAGATACGCAGTATTTT. It translates to CASSKIGDTQYF.

This clonotype was observed many times. In nucleotides, the CDR3 is TGTGCCAGCAGTTCCCGGACTAGCGGGGGGGCCACAGATACGCAGTATTTT. This gives the protein CASSSRTSGGATDTQYF. V usage is TRBV6-1 and J usage is TRBJ2-3; 15 nucleotides align to TRBD2. The CDR3 runs to 17 residues. Germline values: CDR1 MNHNS, CDR2 SASEGT. V trimming: 5 bases; J trimming: 2 bases; junction bases outside the gene matches: 5.

This clonotype was observed many times. The rearrangement uses TRBV5-1 and TRBJ2-2, with D unresolved. V was cut by 0 bases and J by 3 bases, with 3 bases left in between. There are 13 residues in the CDR3. In germline, CDR1 is SGHRS, CDR2 YFSETQ. The CDR3 loop reads CASSLGDTGELFF. Here the CDR3 DNA reads TGCGCCAGCAGCTTGGGGGACACCGGGGAGCTGTTTTTT.

In its sample, this clonotype was seen many times. This chain links TRBV28 with TRBJ2-7; D uncertain. The CDR3 is 11 residues long. Trimming removed 7 bases from V and 12 bases from J, with 16 bases in between. Germline values: CDR1 MDHEN, CDR2 SYDVKM. CDR3 protein: CASTDDQSGYF. In DNA form, the CDR3 reads TGTGCCAGCACTGATGACCAATCGGGGTACTTC.

The chain is built from TRBV20-1 and TRBJ2-4; 9 bases fit TRBD1. This CDR3 has 15 amino acids. Trimming removed 5 bases from V and 8 bases from J; junction bases left unmatched: 13. Per germline, CDR1 DFQATT and CDR2 SNEGSKA (reference sequence). CDR3 sequence reads: CSAGSRTGVGDIQYF. As DNA, the CDR3 is TGCAGTGCTGGCTCCCGGACAGGGGTTGGAGACATTCAGTACTTC.